This T cell receptor (beta chain) was sequenced in a study of blood T cell repertoires in COVID-19. CDR1 and CDR2 (germline): SQVTM, ANQGSEA. J gave up 4 bases and V 2 bases, and 1 base lay outside the gene matches. The CDR3 runs 14 residues. The repertoire was sequenced with immunoSEQ multiplex PCR; TCRdb's copy has only in-frame clones and lacks some. Among a few hundred thousand clones listed, approximately 80% were seen once. This chain joins TRBV29-1 and TRBJ2-3; 12 nucleotides match TRBD2. The clonotype originates from a woman aged 80 or older with acute or convalescent COVID-19. Sequencing input: peripheral blood. CDR3 nucleotides: TGCAGCGTTGAACGACTAGCGGGAGCAGATACGCAGTATTTT. Translating gives CSVERLAGADTQYF.